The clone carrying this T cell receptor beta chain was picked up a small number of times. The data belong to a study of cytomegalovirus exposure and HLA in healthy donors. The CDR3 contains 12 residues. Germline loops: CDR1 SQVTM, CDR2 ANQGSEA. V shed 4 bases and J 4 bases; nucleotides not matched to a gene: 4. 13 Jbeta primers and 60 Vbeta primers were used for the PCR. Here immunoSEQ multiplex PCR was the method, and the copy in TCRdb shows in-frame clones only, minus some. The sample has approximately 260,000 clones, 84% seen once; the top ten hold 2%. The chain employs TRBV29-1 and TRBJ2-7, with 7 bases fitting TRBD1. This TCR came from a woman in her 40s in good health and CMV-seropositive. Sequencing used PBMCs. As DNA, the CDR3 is TGCAGCGTTGGGCAGGGGGATTACGAGCAGTACTTC. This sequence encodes CSVGQGDYEQYF.